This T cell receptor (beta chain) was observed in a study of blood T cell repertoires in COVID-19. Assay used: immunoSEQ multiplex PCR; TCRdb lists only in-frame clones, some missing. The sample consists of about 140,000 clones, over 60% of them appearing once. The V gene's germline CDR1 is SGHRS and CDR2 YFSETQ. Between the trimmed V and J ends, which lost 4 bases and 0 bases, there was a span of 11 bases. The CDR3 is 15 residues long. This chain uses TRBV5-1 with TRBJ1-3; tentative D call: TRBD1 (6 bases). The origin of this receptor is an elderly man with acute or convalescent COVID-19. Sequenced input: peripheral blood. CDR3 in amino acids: CASSPRTDSGNTIYF. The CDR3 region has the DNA TGCGCCAGCAGCCCAAGGACAGACTCTGGAAACACCATATATTTT. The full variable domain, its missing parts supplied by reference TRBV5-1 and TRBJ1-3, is KAGVTQTPRYLIKTRGQQVTLSCSPISGHRSVSWYQQTPGQGLQFLFEYFSETQRNKGNFPGRFSGRQFSNSRSEMNVSTLELGDSALYLCASSPRTDSGNTIYFGEGSWLTVV.